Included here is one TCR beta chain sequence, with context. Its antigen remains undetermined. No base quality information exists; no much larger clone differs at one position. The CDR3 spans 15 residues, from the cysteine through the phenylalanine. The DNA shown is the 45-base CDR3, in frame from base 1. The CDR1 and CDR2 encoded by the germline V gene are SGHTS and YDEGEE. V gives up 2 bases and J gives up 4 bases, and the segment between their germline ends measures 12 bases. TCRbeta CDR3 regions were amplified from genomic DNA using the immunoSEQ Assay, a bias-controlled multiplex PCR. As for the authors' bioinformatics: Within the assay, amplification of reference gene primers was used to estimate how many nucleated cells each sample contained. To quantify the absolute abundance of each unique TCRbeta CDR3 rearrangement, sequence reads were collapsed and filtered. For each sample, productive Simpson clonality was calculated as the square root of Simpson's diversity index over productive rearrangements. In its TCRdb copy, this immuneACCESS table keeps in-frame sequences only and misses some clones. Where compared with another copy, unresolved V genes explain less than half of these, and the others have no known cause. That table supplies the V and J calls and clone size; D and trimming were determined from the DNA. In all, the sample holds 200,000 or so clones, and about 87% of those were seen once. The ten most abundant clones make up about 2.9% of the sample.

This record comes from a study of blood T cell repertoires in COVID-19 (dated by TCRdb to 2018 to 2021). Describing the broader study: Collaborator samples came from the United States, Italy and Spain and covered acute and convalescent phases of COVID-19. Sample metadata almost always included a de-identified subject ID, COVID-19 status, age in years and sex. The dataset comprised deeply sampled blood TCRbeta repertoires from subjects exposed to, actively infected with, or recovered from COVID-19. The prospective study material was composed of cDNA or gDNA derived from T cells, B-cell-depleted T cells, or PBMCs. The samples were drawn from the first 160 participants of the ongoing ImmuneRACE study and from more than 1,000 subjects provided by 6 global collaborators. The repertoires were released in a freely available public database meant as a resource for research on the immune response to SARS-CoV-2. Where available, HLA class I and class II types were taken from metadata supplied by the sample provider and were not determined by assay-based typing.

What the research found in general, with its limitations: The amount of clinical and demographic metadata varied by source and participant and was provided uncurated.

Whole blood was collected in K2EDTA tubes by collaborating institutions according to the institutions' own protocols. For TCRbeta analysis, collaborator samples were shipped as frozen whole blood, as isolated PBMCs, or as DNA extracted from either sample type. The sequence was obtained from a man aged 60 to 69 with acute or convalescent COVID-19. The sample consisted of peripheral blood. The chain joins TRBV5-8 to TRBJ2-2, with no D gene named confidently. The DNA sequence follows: TGTGCCAGCAGCTTCCCAGGCCTATCCACCGGGGAGCTGTTTTTT. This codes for CASSFPGLSTGELFF. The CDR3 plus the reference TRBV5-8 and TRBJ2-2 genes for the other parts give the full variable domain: EAGVTQSPTHLIKTRGQQATLRCSPISGHTSVYWYQQALGLGLQFLLWYDEGEERNRGNFPPRFSGRQFPNYSSELNVNALELEDSALYLCASSFPGLSTGELFFGEGSRLTVL.